This T cell receptor beta chain was sequenced in a study of blood T cell repertoires in COVID-19. The ends were cut back, 3 bases at V and 0 bases at J, with 15 bases in the middle. Germline V gene lookup returns CDR1 LNHNV and CDR2 YYDKDF (reference sequence). The CDR3 contains 16 residues. Clones were read by immunoSEQ multiplex PCR, and TCRdb kept only the in-frame ones, dropping some. Of approximately 240,000 clones listed, 65% to 90% are singletons. The TCR sequence derives from a woman older than 75 with active or convalescent COVID-19. This sequence joins TRBV15 and TRBJ2-7; the D gene is possibly TRBD1 (6 bases). Sequencing input: peripheral blood. CDR3: CATSRGAARGSYEQYF. CDR3 in DNA: TGTGCCACCAGCAGGGGGGCGGCTCGGGGCTCCTACGAGCAGTACTTC.